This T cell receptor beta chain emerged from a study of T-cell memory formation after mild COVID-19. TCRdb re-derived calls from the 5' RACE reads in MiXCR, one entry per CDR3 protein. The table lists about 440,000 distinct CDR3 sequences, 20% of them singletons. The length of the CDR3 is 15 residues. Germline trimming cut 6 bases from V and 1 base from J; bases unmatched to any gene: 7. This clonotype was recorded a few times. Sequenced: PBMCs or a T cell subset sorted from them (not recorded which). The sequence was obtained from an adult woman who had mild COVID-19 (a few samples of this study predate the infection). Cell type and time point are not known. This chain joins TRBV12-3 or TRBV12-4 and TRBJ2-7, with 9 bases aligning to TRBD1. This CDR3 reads CASRLQGAISYEQYF. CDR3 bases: TGTGCCAGCAGGTTACAGGGGGCGATTTCCTACGAGCAGTACTTC.